This is a list of T cell receptor beta chains from one sample in a study of T cell changes during pregnancy in multiple sclerosis. Method: immunoSEQ multiplex PCR; TCRdb's copy keeps in-frame clones and lacks some. The sample carries about 42,000 clones, 84% recorded once. The source was CD4+ T cells from peripheral blood mononuclear cells, collected before pregnancy. These receptors were taken from a female donor with multiple sclerosis, enrolled in a pregnancy study. CDR3s include the opening cysteine and the closing phenylalanine or tryptophan. Fields, in order: D gene, J gene, V gene, clone size, CDR3 protein, CDR3 DNA. A D gene is named only where the DNA matches it firmly. Expanded clones are given a class, and other clones once, few, many or no size at all.

-	TRBJ2-7	TRBV7-9	once	CASSLAAGYSYEQYF	TGTGCCAGCAGCTTAGCGGCAGGTTACTCCTACGAGCAGTACTTC
-	TRBJ1-3	TRBV12-5	-	CASGSDLYFSSSGNTIYF	TGTGCTAGTGGTTCGGATCTCTACTTCTCTAGCTCTGGAAACACCATATATTTT
-	TRBJ2-6	TRBV6-1	-	CASSEAANSGANVLTF	TGTGCCAGCAGTGAAGCCGCGAACTCTGGGGCCAACGTCCTGACTTTC
TRBD1	TRBJ1-2	TRBV18	-	CASSPGQGAGYGYTF	TGTGCCAGCTCACCAGGGCAGGGGGCAGGATATGGCTACACCTTC
-	TRBJ1-2	TRBV7-2	-	CASSFNRDYGYTF	TGTGCCAGCAGCTTCAACAGGGATTATGGCTACACCTTC
-	TRBJ1-6	TRBV5-1	few	CASSSSTDLSSPLHF	TGCGCCAGCAGCTCGTCGACAGATCTCAGTTCACCCCTCCACTTT
TRBD2	TRBJ2-1	TRBV5-6	-	CASSWTSGRSWSYNEQFF	TGTGCCAGCAGCTGGACTAGCGGGAGGTCTTGGTCCTACAATGAGCAGTTCTTC
TRBD1	TRBJ1-1	TRBV19	-	CASSTDRGNTEAFF	TGTGCCAGTAGTACGGACAGGGGGAACACTGAAGCTTTCTTT
-	TRBJ1-2	TRBV6-1	once	CASRTLQDRGYTF	TGTGCCAGCAGAACATTACAGGACCGGGGCTACACCTTC
TRBD1	TRBJ1-2	TRBV28	-	CASSRDRVNYGYTF	TGTGCCAGCAGTAGGGACAGGGTAAACTATGGCTACACCTTC
TRBD1	TRBJ1-2	TRBV30	-	CAWRKTGGGDGYTF	TGTGCCTGGAGGAAGACAGGGGGCGGCGATGGCTACACCTTC
TRBD1	TRBJ2-7	TRBV18	-	CASSPRQGSEQYF	TGTGCCAGCTCACCTCGACAGGGTAGCGAGCAGTACTTC
-	TRBJ1-2	TRBV6-1	-	CASSDQANYGYTF	TGTGCCAGCAGTGATCAGGCAAACTATGGCTACACCTTC
-	TRBJ2-5	TRBV9	-	CASSVLGGPQYF	TGTGCCAGCAGCGTACTGGGGGGGCCCCAGTACTTC
-	TRBJ2-1	TRBV9	-	CASSVTLRDEQFF	TGTGCCAGCAGCGTAACTTTGCGCGATGAGCAGTTCTTC
-	TRBJ1-1	TRBV30	once	CAWQGAGTEAFF	TGTGCCTGGCAGGGAGCGGGCACTGAAGCTTTCTTT
TRBD2	TRBJ2-3	TRBV7-2	-	CASSLNGGADTQYF	TGTGCCAGCAGCTTAAACGGGGGGGCAGATACGCAGTATTTT
-	TRBJ2-7	TRBV7-2	-	CASSIGRDYEQYF	TGTGCCAGCAGCATCGGACGGGACTACGAGCAGTACTTC
TRBD2	TRBJ2-3	TRBV18	-	CASTITSGITDTQYF	TGTGCCAGCACAATAACTAGCGGCATCACAGATACGCAGTATTTT
-	TRBJ2-1	TRBV7-2	once	CASSSQSNSGYNEQFF	TGTGCCAGCAGCTCGCAATCCAACAGCGGGTACAATGAGCAGTTCTTC
TRBD2	TRBJ2-1	TRBV6-5	-	CASSQTSGKGNEQFF	TGTGCCAGCAGTCAAACTAGCGGGAAGGGCAATGAGCAGTTCTTC
TRBD1	TRBJ2-3	TRBV19	-	CASSMARQGKIADTQYF	TGTGCCAGTAGTATGGCAAGACAGGGGAAGATCGCAGATACGCAGTATTTT
TRBD1	TRBJ2-2	TRBV5-1	-	CASSVRDRANTGELFF	TGCGCCAGCAGCGTCCGGGACAGGGCAAACACCGGGGAGCTGTTTTTT
TRBD2	TRBJ2-7	TRBV5-1	-	CASSPAGTSGRAHEQYF	TGCGCCAGCAGCCCCGCCGGGACTAGCGGGAGGGCGCACGAGCAGTACTTC
TRBD1	TRBJ1-6	TRBV7-9	-	CASSRGTVDDSPLHF	TGTGCCAGCAGCCGCGGGACAGTCGACGATTCACCCCTCCACTTT
TRBD1	TRBJ1-2	TRBV6-5	-	CASSRQGASDGYTF	TGTGCCAGCAGCCGACAGGGGGCATCTGATGGCTACACCTTC
-	TRBJ2-1	TRBV6-6	-	CASNRGYNEQFF	TGTGCCAGCAATAGGGGATACAATGAGCAGTTCTTC
-	TRBJ1-2	TRBV5-5	-	CASSPSRQANYGYTF	TGTGCCAGCAGCCCGTCCCGACAGGCCAACTATGGCTACACCTTC
-	TRBJ1-1	TRBV6-5	-	CASSRRRGRTEAFF	TGTGCCAGCAGCCGACGTAGAGGGCGCACTGAAGCTTTCTTT
TRBD1	TRBJ2-2	TRBV19	-	CASTPDRVAGELFF	TGTGCCAGTACCCCCGACAGGGTTGCCGGGGAGCTGTTTTTT
-	TRBJ1-4	TRBV5-6	-	CASSSMAAGVNEKLFF	TGTGCCAGCAGCTCGATGGCGGCGGGAGTTAATGAAAAACTGTTTTTT
TRBD2	TRBJ2-5	TRBV27	-	CASSGTSGVWETQYF	TGTGCCAGCAGTGGGACTAGCGGGGTGTGGGAGACCCAGTACTTC
-	TRBJ2-5	TRBV20-1	-	CSARAQETQYF	TGCAGTGCTAGGGCCCAAGAGACCCAGTACTTC
TRBD1	TRBJ2-5	TRBV6-5	-	CASSYRRDRGEETQYF	TGTGCCAGCAGTTACCGTCGCGACAGGGGAGAGGAGACCCAGTACTTC
TRBD1	TRBJ1-1	TRBV7-2	-	CASRGQVDLNTEAFF	TGTGCCAGCAGGGGACAGGTCGACCTGAACACTGAAGCTTTCTTT
-	TRBJ2-3	TRBV5-1	-	CASSLTGLEADTQYF	TGCGCCAGCAGCTTAACAGGGCTTGAAGCAGATACGCAGTATTTT
TRBD2	TRBJ2-7	TRBV7-6	-	CASSGRQIAGTNSYEQYF	TGTGCCAGCAGCGGCCGACAAATAGCGGGAACAAACTCCTACGAGCAGTACTTC
TRBD2	TRBJ2-7	TRBV5-1	few	CASSLSTSGPYEQYF	TGCGCCAGCAGCTTGTCTACTAGCGGTCCTTACGAGCAGTACTTC
TRBD1	TRBJ2-1	TRBV19	-	CASKTGGGALEQFF	TGTGCCAGTAAAACAGGGGGCGGTGCACTTGAGCAGTTCTTC
TRBD1	TRBJ2-1	TRBV7-8	-	CASSLGETGANEQFF	TGTGCCAGCAGCTTAGGTGAGACAGGGGCCAATGAGCAGTTCTTC
TRBD2	TRBJ2-1	TRBV7-2	-	CASSLQGGGNNEQFF	TGTGCCAGCAGCTTACAGGGCGGGGGGAACAATGAGCAGTTCTTC
TRBD1	TRBJ2-6	TRBV9	-	CASSPGTAGANVLTF	TGTGCCAGCAGCCCGGGGACAGCGGGGGCCAACGTCCTGACTTTC
-	TRBJ2-2	TRBV30	-	CAWNGGSLTGELFF	TGTGCCTGGAACGGGGGATCCCTCACCGGGGAGCTGTTTTTT
-	TRBJ1-2	TRBV7-2	few	CASSPYLTSPDYGYTF	TGTGCCAGCAGCCCTTACTTGACAAGCCCCGACTATGGCTACACCTTC
-	TRBJ1-5	TRBV19	few	CASRKNRNQPQHF	TGTGCCAGTAGGAAAAACAGGAATCAGCCCCAGCATTTT